The rows below give T cell receptor beta chains drawn from one sample of a study of blood T cell repertoires in COVID-19. Data came from immunoSEQ multiplex PCR; TCRdb stores just in-frame clones and leaves some out. This table holds 150,000 or so clones, 75% to 90% found once. The sequencing input was peripheral blood. These receptor sequences come from a middle-aged woman with acute or convalescent COVID-19. Each CDR3 is given with its conserved first and last residue. D genes are given only for firm matches. Clone sizes are given selectively: once, few, many, or a class where the clone is expanded.

>-|TRBD1|TRBV10-3|TRBJ1-5
TGTGCCATCAGCGCAACATGGGGACAGGGGAGAAATAGCAATCAGCCCCAGCATTTT
CAISATWGQGRNSNQPQHF
>-|-|TRBV12-3/TRBV12-4|TRBJ1-2
TGTGCCAGCAGCCCGACAACTAACTATGGCTACACCTTC
CASSPTTNYGYTF
>-|-|TRBV12-2|TRBJ1-5
TGTGCAAGTCGCTTCACCGGGACACCTGAGGGGCCCCAGCATTTT
CASRFTGTPEGPQHF
>-|-|TRBV5-6|TRBJ1-1
TGTGCCAGCATGTACGATTTGGGAGAGTTGAACACTGAAGCTTTCTTT
CASMYDLGELNTEAFF
>-|TRBD2|TRBV4-1|TRBJ2-5
TGCGCCAGCAGCCTACCGACTAGCGGGAGCGGTGAGACCCAGTACTTC
CASSLPTSGSGETQYF
>-|TRBD2|TRBV7-8|TRBJ2-1
TGTGCCAGCAGCCCTCAGACTAGCGGGACTCCCATAAGTTACTACAATGAGCAGTTCTTC
CASSPQTSGTPISYYNEQFF
>-|-|TRBV6-5|TRBJ2-7
TGTGCCAGCAGCACAATTGACTACGAGCAGTACTTC
CASSTIDYEQYF
>-|-|TRBV18|TRBJ2-5
TGTGCCAGCTCACCAGGGGGCGGAGAAGAGACCCAGTACTTC
CASSPGGGEETQYF
>once|TRBD1|TRBV3-1/TRBV3-2|TRBJ2-2
TGTGCCAGCAGCCGACGTCGGACAGGGTTGGACACCGGGGAGCTGTTTTTT
CASSRRRTGLDTGELFF
>-|TRBD1|TRBV2|TRBJ2-7
TGTGCCAGCAGTGCCGGGACAGGGGACTACGAGCAGTACTTC
CASSAGTGDYEQYF
>-|-|TRBV4-2|TRBJ2-2
TGTGCCAGCAGGCCCAGGGTAAACACCGGGGAGCTGTTTTTT
CASRPRVNTGELFF
>-|TRBD2|TRBV5-1|TRBJ2-7
TGCGCCAGCAGCTTGTTGGCTAGCGGGAGCGAGCAGTACTTC
CASSLLASGSEQYF
>-|TRBD2|TRBV11-2|TRBJ2-3
TGTGCCAGCAGCTTAGGCGGGGGGTACACAGATACGCAGTATTTT
CASSLGGGYTDTQYF
>-|-|TRBV27|TRBJ2-1
TGTGCCAGCAGTTTATCCCCAGTTCTCGGAGTTGGTAATGAGCAGTTCTTC
CASSLSPVLGVGNEQFF
>once|TRBD1|TRBV30|TRBJ2-6
TGTGCCTGGAGTGGGGACAGGGGACACTCTGGGGCCAACGTCCTGACTTTC
CAWSGDRGHSGANVLTF
>few|TRBD2|TRBV11-3|TRBJ2-7
TGTGCCAGCAGCTTAGCGGGAGGGTCCTACGAGCAGTACTTC
CASSLAGGSYEQYF
>-|-|TRBV7-3|TRBJ2-4
TGTGCCAGCAGCCCCGGGGGGCAAAACATTCAGTACTTC
CASSPGGQNIQYF
>-|TRBD1|TRBV4-1|TRBJ2-3
TGCGCCAGCAGCCAAAGAAATCGGGGACAGGGCACAGATACGCAGTATTTT
CASSQRNRGQGTDTQYF
>-|-|TRBV5-1|TRBJ2-2
TGCGCCAGCAGCTCTTCGGGGACAAAAGGGACCGGGGAGCTGTTTTTT
CASSSSGTKGTGELFF
>-|-|TRBV19|TRBJ1-6
TGTGCCAGTAGTTGGGCAGGGGCAGGTAATTCACCCCTCCACTTT
CASSWAGAGNSPLHF
>once|-|TRBV6-5|TRBJ2-7
TGTGCCAGCAGTTATCGGACTAATGGGGTCTACGAGCAGTACTTC
CASSYRTNGVYEQYF
>-|TRBD2|TRBV3-1/TRBV3-2|TRBJ2-3
TGTGCCAGCAGCCAAGGAGGACTAGGCACAGATACGCAGTATTTT
CASSQGGLGTDTQYF
>-|-|TRBV12-5|TRBJ2-2
TGTGCTAGTATACAGGGCAACACCGGGGAGCTGTTTTTT
CASIQGNTGELFF
>-|TRBD1|TRBV5-6|TRBJ1-2
TGTGCCAGCAGCTTGGCAGGGGGCTATGGCTACACCTTC
CASSLAGGYGYTF
>-|TRBD2|TRBV9|TRBJ2-3
TGTGCCAGCAGCGCTGGAGGGACTAGGGGCGATACGCAGTATTTT
CASSAGGTRGDTQYF
>-|TRBD2|TRBV27|TRBJ2-1
TGTGCCAGCAGTTTATTAAGCGGGAGCTCCTACAATGAGCAGTTCTTC
CASSLLSGSSYNEQFF
>-|TRBD2|TRBV30|TRBJ2-3
TGTGCCTGGAGTGCCGGGACTATTAACACAGATACGCAGTATTTT
CAWSAGTINTDTQYF
>-|-|TRBV7-9|TRBJ2-2
TGTGCCAGCAGCCCACGGACCGGGGAGCTGTTTTTT
CASSPRTGELFF
>-|TRBD1|TRBV25-1|TRBJ2-1
TGTGCCAGCAGTGATAAGACAGGGGGCGCGGGGAATGAGCAGTTCTTC
CASSDKTGGAGNEQFF
>few|-|TRBV5-1|TRBJ2-1
TGCGCCAGCAGCCCAGGGGGGCTTGACAATGAGCAGTTCTTC
CASSPGGLDNEQFF
>-|-|TRBV5-1|TRBJ2-1
TGCGCCAGCAGCTTGGTAGGGGGGGCGGTCTACAATGAGCAGTTCTTC
CASSLVGGAVYNEQFF
>-|-|TRBV7-9|TRBJ2-3
TGTGCCAGCAGCGGTTTTAAGACTCCAGATACGCAGTATTTT
CASSGFKTPDTQYF
>-|-|TRBV5-1|TRBJ2-6
TGCGCCAGCAGCTTCGAGGACTCTGGGGCCAACGTCCTGACTTTC
CASSFEDSGANVLTF
>once|-|TRBV7-3|TRBJ1-1
TGTGCCAGCAGCCTGACAGCGAACACTGAAGCTTTCTTT
CASSLTANTEAFF
>-|-|TRBV13|TRBJ2-1
TGTGCCAGCAGCTTAGGATCTACTAGTTTCCGCGAGCAGTTCTTC
CASSLGSTSFREQFF
>-|TRBD1|TRBV19|TRBJ1-2
TGTGCCAGTTCAGGGGGCGAAGATGGCTACACCTTC
CASSGGEDGYTF
>-|TRBD1|TRBV9|TRBJ1-5
TGTGCCAGCAGCCCCGGACAGGGTGAACAGCCCCAGCATTTT
CASSPGQGEQPQHF
>-|-|TRBV5-1|TRBJ1-5
TGCGCCAGCAGCCCCTCGGGGTTGAGCAATCAGCCCCAGCATTTT
CASSPSGLSNQPQHF
>-|TRBD1|TRBV7-6|TRBJ1-2
TGTGCCAGCAGCTTAGGGACAGGGGGGGACTATGGCTACACCTTC
CASSLGTGGDYGYTF
>-|TRBD2|TRBV7-2|TRBJ2-7
TGTGCCAGCAGCTTAGAAGGGGTAGCGGGAGGGCGGGAGCAGTACTTC
CASSLEGVAGGREQYF
>-|-|TRBV18|TRBJ2-3
TGTGCCAGCTCACCAATGAGCAACACAGATACGCAGTATTTT
CASSPMSNTDTQYF
>once|-|TRBV6-5|TRBJ1-6
TGTGCCAGTAAAACAGGAAATTCACCCCTCCACTTT
CASKTGNSPLHF
>-|TRBD1|TRBV29-1|TRBJ2-7
TGCAGCGGAGGGACAGACTACGAGCAGTACTTC
CSGGTDYEQYF
>-|TRBD2|TRBV7-3|TRBJ2-1
TGTGCCAGCAGCTTCACAGCGGGAGGTATCAATGAGCAGTTCTTC
CASSFTAGGINEQFF
>-|-|TRBV7-9|TRBJ2-7
TGTGCCAGCAGCTTGGACAGTGTCCCTTTCTACGAGCAGTACTTC
CASSLDSVPFYEQYF
>once|TRBD2|TRBV11-3|TRBJ2-2
TGTGCCAGCAGCCGGTACCAACTTTCAGCGGGAGGCCCCCCCGGGGAGCTGTTTTTT
CASSRYQLSAGGPPGELFF
>-|TRBD2|TRBV7-8|TRBJ2-7
TGTGCCAGCAGCTTAGCGAAAGTAGCGGGCCCCTCCTACGAGCAGTACTTC
CASSLAKVAGPSYEQYF
>-|TRBD2|TRBV11-3|TRBJ2-3
TGTGCCAGCAGCCAGGGACTAGCGGGGGCTTCCAATACGCAGTATTTT
CASSQGLAGASNTQYF
>-|TRBD1|TRBV7-9|TRBJ1-5
TGTGCCAGCAGCTTAGGGGGCAGGGGGAATCAGCCCCAGCATTTT
CASSLGGRGNQPQHF
>-|-|TRBV30|TRBJ2-2
TGTGCCTGGAGAACAGGGACACACGGGGAGCTGTTTTTT
CAWRTGTHGELFF
>-|TRBD1|TRBV9|TRBJ2-7
TGTGCCAGCGCCGGGACAGGGGGGTTGTACGAGCAGTACTTC
CASAGTGGLYEQYF
>-|-|TRBV2|TRBJ2-2
TGTGCCAGCAGGGGGCTCACCGGGGAGCTGTTTTTT
CASRGLTGELFF
>-|-|TRBV5-4|TRBJ2-7
TGTGCCAGCAGCTTCCAACTCGACTACGAGCAGTACTTC
CASSFQLDYEQYF
>once|TRBD2|TRBV5-1|TRBJ2-1
TGCGCCAGCAGCTTCCAGGGACTAGCGGGGGTCTACAATGAGCAGTTCTTC
CASSFQGLAGVYNEQFF
>-|TRBD2|TRBV6-5|TRBJ2-5
TGTGCCAGCAGGGCGACTAGCGGGGGCCAAGAGACCCAGTACTTC
CASRATSGGQETQYF
>-|-|TRBV6-5|TRBJ1-1
TGTGCCAGCAGCCGTACAGTGCTGAACACTGAAGCTTTCTTT
CASSRTVLNTEAFF
>-|-|TRBV2|TRBJ2-3
TGTGCCAGCAGTTGGGAGACAGGAAAACTCGCAGATACGCAGTATTTT
CASSWETGKLADTQYF
>-|TRBD1|TRBV9|TRBJ2-1
TGTGCCAGCAGCGCGGGGACAGCCAATGAGCAGTTCTTC
CASSAGTANEQFF
>-|-|TRBV6-1|TRBJ1-1
TGTGCCAGCAGTGATTTCCCGGACAGAACTGAAGCTTTCTTT
CASSDFPDRTEAFF
>-|-|TRBV6-6|TRBJ1-1
TGTGCCAGCGAAACACGAGGTGGAAGGAACACTGAAGCTTTCTTT
CASETRGGRNTEAFF